This T cell receptor (beta chain) originates from a study of cytomegalovirus exposure and HLA in healthy donors. PCR used 60 Vbeta primers and 13 Jbeta primers. Using immunoSEQ multiplex PCR, the repertoire was profiled, and TCRdb retains in-frame clones only, with some absent. The sample lists 100,000 to 150,000 clones, about 83% occurring once. The germline V gene encodes CDR1 LNHNV and CDR2 YYDKDF (reference sequence). The CDR3 is 15 residues long. V shed 5 bases and J shed 0 bases, with 11 bases lying between them. The chain joins TRBV15 to TRBJ1-3; the D gene is possibly TRBD1 (5 bases). Sequenced material: PBMCs. The TCR was taken from a man in his thirties or forties in good health and CMV-seronegative. For the CDR3, the DNA is TGTGCCACCAGCGGACCGACAGCCTCTGGAAACACCATATATTTT. Protein sequence: CATSGPTASGNTIYF.